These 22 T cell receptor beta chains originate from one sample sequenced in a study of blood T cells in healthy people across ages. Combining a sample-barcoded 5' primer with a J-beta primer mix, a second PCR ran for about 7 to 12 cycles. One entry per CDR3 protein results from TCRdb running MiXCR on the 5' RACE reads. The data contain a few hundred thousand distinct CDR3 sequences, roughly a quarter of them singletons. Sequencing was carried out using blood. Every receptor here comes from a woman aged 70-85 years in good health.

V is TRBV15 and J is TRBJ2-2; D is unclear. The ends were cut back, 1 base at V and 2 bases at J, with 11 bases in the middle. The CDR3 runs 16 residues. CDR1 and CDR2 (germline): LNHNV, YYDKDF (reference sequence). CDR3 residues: CATSRVSRINTGELFF. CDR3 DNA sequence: TGTGCCACCAGCAGAGTTTCGCGGATAAACACCGGGGAGCTGTTTTTT.

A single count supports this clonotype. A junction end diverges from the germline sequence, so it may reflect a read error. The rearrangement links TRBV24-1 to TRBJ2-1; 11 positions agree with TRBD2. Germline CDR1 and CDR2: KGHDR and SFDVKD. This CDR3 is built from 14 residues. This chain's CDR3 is CATSVTSGNNEQFF. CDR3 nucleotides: TGCGCCACCAGTGTGACTAGCGGGAACAATGAGCAGTTCTTC.

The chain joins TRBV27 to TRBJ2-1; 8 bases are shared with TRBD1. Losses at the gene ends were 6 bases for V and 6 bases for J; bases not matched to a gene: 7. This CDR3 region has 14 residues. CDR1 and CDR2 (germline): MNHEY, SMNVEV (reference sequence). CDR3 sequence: CASRPTGEINEQFF. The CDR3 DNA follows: TGTGCCAGCAGACCGACAGGGGAAATCAATGAGCAGTTCTTC.

CDR3 sequence: CASIRQWGLNREKEYEQYF. DNA for the CDR3: TGTGCCAGCATCCGACAATGGGGGCTAAACCGGGAGAAAGAATACGAGCAGTACTTC. This rearrangement joins TRBV6-1 to TRBJ2-7; D could derive from TRBD1 or TRBD2 (6 bases each). The CDR3 is made up of 19 amino acids. Germline V gene data show CDR1 as MNHNS and CDR2 as SASEGT. V was clipped by 7 bases and J by 4 bases, with 32 bases between them.

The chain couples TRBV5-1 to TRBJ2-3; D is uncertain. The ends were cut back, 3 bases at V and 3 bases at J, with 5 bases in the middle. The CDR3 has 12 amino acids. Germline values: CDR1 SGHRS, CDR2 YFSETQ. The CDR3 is CASSSLTDTQYF. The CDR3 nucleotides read TGCGCCAGCAGCTCCCTGACAGATACGCAGTATTTT.

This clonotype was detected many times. The chain's CDR3 is CSARQGANTGELFF. The CDR3 DNA is TGCAGCGCCCGGCAGGGCGCGAACACCGGGGAGCTGTTTTTT. The chain links TRBV29-1 to TRBJ2-2, with a tentative D call TRBD1 (5 bases). The germline gives CDR1 SQVTM, CDR2 ANQGSEA. V gave up 7 bases and J gave up 0 bases, with 12 bases separating them. The CDR3 spans 14 residues.

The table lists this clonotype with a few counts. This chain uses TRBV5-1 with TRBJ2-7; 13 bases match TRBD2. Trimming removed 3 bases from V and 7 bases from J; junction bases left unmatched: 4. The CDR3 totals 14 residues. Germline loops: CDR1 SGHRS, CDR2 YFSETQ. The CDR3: CASSSLTSGREQYF. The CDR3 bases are TGCGCCAGCAGCTCCCTGACTAGCGGGAGGGAGCAGTACTTC. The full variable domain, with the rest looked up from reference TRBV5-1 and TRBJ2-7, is KAGVTQTPRYLIKTRGQQVTLSCSPISGHRSVSWYQQTPGQGLQFLFEYFSETQRNKGNFPGRFSGRQFSNSRSEMNVSTLELGDSALYLCASSSLTSGREQYFGPGTRLTVT.

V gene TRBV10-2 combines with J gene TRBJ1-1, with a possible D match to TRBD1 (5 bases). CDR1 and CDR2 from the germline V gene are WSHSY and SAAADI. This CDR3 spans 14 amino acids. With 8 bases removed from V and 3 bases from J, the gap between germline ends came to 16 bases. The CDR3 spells CASCEGRSDTEAFF. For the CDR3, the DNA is TGCGCCAGCTGCGAGGGGCGGTCGGACACTGAAGCTTTCTTT.

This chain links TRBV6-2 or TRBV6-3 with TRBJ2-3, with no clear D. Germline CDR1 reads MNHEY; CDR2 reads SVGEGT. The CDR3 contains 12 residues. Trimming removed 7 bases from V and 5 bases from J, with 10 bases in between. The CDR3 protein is CASTGSGDTQYF. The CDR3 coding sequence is TGTGCCAGCACGGGTTCGGGAGATACGCAGTATTTT.

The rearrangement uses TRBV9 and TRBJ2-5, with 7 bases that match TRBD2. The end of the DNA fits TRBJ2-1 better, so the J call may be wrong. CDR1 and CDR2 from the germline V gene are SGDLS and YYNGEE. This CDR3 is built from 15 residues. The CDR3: CASSAGRFAYNEQFF. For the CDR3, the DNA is TGTGCCAGCAGCGCCGGGAGGTTCGCCTACAATGAGCAGTTCTTC.

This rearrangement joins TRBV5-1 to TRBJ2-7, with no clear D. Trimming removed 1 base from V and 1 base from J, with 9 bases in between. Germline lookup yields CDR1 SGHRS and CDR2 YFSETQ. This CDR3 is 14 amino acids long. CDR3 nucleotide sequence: TGCGCCAGCAGCTTGCGTGGGGATTCCTACGAGCAGTACTTC. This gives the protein CASSLRGDSYEQYF.

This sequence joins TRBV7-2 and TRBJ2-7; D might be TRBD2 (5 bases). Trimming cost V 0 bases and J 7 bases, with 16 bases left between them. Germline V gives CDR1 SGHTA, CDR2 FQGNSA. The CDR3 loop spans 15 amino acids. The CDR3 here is CASSLAWAGRIEQYF. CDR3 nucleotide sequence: TGTGCCAGCAGCTTAGCATGGGCGGGTAGGATAGAGCAGTACTTC.

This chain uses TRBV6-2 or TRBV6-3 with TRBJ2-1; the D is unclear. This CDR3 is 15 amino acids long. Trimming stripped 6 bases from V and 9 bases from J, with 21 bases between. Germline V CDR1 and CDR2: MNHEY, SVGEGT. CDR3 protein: CASRPLSALSFEQFF. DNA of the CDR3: TGTGCCAGCAGGCCACTATCGGCACTTTCGTTTGAGCAGTTCTTC.

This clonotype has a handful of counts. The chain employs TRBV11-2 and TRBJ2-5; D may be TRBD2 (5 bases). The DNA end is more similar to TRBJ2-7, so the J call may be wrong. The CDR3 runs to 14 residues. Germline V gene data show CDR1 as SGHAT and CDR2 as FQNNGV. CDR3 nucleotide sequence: TGTGCCAGCAGCTTAGGCGCGACTACGTACGAGCAGTACTTC. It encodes CASSLGATTYEQYF.

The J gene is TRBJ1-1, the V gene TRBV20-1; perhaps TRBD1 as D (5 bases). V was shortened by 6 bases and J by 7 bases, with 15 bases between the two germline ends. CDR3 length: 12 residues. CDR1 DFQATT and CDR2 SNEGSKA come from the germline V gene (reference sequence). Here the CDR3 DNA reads TGCAGTGCCAGACTCGGGGGGGGTGAAGCTTTCTTT. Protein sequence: CSARLGGGEAFF.

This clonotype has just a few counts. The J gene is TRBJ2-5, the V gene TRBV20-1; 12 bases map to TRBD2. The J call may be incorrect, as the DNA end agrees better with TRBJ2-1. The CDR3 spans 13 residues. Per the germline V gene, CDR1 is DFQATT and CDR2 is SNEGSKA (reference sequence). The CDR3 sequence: CSATGLAGNEQFF. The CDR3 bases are TGCAGTGCGACGGGACTAGCGGGCAATGAGCAGTTCTTC.

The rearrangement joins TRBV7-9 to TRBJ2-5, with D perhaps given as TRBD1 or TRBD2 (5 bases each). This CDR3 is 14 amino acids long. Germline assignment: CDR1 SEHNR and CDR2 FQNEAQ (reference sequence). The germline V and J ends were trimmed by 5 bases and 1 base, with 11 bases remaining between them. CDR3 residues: CASSPRDLQETQYF. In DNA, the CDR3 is TGTGCCAGCAGCCCCCGGGACCTCCAAGAGACCCAGTACTTC.

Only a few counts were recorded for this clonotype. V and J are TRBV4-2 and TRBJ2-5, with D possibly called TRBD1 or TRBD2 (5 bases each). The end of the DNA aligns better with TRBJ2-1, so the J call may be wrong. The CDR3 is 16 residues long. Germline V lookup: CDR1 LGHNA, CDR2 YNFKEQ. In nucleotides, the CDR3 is TGTGCCAGCAGCCAAGTCCCGGGACCCTTACAAAATGAGCAGTTCTTC. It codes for CASSQVPGPLQNEQFF.

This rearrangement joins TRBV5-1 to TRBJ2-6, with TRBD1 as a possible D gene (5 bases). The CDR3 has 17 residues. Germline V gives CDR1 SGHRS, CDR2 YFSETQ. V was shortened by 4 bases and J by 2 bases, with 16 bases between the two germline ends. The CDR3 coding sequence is TGCGCCAGCAGCATAGGACATGAAGGGACTGGGGCCAACGTCCTGACTTTC. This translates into CASSIGHEGTGANVLTF.

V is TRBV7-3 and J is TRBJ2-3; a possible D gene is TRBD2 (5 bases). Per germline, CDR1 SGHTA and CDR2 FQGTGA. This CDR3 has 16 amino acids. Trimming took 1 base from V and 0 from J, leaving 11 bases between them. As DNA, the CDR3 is TGTGCCAGCAGCTTAAACGGCGGGCTAAGCACAGATACGCAGTATTTT. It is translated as CASSLNGGLSTDTQYF.

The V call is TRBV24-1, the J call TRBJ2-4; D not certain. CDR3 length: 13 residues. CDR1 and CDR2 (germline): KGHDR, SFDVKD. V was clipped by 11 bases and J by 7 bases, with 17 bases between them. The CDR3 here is CANTTVHRNIQYF. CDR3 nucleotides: TGTGCCAATACGACGGTTCACCGGAACATTCAGTACTTC.

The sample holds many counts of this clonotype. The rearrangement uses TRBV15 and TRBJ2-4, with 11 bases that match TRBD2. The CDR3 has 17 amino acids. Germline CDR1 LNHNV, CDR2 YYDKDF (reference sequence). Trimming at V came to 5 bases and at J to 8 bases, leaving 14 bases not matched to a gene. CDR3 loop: CATSRGGTSGLGDIQYF. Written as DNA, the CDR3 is TGTGCCACCAGCCGGGGTGGGACTAGCGGTCTAGGGGACATTCAGTACTTC.